Below, 4 T cell receptor beta chains from the same sample are listed, as sequenced in a study of blood T cells in healthy people across ages. A J-beta primer mix and a sample-barcoded 5' primer were used in a second PCR of about 6 to 12 cycles. In TCRdb, the 5' RACE reads were re-called with MiXCR into one record per CDR3 protein. The repertoire holds just over 800,000 distinct CDR3 sequences, with approximately 65% as singletons. Specimen: blood. The origin of the receptors is a man younger than 45 in good health.

The chain recombines TRBV7-2 with TRBJ2-7, with 7 bases that match TRBD2. The CDR3 extends over 16 amino acids. Trimming took 5 bases from V and 1 from J; bases not matched to a gene: 11. Germline CDR1 and CDR2: SGHTA and FQGNSA. The DNA for the CDR3 is TGTGCCAGCAGCCCCCCGGGGAGCGGGGTATCCTACGAGCAGTACTTC. This translates into CASSPPGSGVSYEQYF.

The chain employs TRBV27 and TRBJ2-5; 7 bases match TRBD1. The CDR3 loop spans 14 amino acids. CDR1 and CDR2 (germline): MNHEY, SMNVEV (reference sequence). Losses at the gene ends were 6 bases for V and 2 bases for J; bases not matched to a gene: 6. CDR3: CASRRTGPQETQYF. Here the CDR3 DNA reads TGTGCCAGCAGGCGGACAGGCCCTCAAGAGACCCAGTACTTC.

The chain joins TRBV10-3 to TRBJ2-3, with D possibly TRBD2 on 5 matching bases. Trimming removed 10 bases from V and 6 bases from J, with 14 bases in between. CDR1 and CDR2 (germline): ENHRY, SYGVKD. CDR3 size: 12 residues. CDR3 in amino acids: CASRGNGDTQYF. The CDR3 DNA reads TGTGCCAGCCGGGGTAACGGGGATACGCAGTATTTT.

The chain is built from TRBV14 and TRBJ1-2; D possibly corresponds to TRBD1 (6 bases). CDR1 and CDR2 from the germline V gene are SGHDN and FVKESK. The length of the CDR3 is 14 residues. V shed 3 bases and J shed 6 bases, with 14 bases lying between them. Here the CDR3 reads CASSHAGQWNGYTF. DNA for the CDR3: TGTGCCAGCAGCCACGCCGGACAGTGGAATGGCTACACCTTC.